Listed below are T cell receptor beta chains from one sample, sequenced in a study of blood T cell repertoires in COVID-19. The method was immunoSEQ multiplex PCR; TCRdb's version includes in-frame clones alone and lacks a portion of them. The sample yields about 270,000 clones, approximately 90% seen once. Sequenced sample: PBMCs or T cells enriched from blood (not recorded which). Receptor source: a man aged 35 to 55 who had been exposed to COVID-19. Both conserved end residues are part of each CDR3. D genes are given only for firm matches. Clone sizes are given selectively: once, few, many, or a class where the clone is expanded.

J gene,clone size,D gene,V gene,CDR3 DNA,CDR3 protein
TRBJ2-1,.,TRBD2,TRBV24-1,TGTGCCACCAGTGATTTAAGACTAGCGAACAATGAGCAGTTCTTC,CATSDLRLANNEQFF
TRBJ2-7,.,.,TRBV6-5,TGTGCCAGCAGTTACTCGGTAGGAGGGGACTCCTACGAGCAGTACTTC,CASSYSVGGDSYEQYF
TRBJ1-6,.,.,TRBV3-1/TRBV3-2,TGTGCCAGCAGCCAAGACCAGGTTCGTAATTCACCCCTCCACTTT,CASSQDQVRNSPLHF
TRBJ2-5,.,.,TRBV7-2,TGTGCCAGCAGCTTACTGCGCAGGCCCCCAGAGACCCAGTACTTC,CASSLLRRPPETQYF
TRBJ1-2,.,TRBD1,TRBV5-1,TGCGCCAGCAGTTCGACAGGGTCAGACTATGGCTACACCTTC,CASSSTGSDYGYTF
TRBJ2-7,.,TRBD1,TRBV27,TGTGCCAGCAAAGGACAGGGAAGGGCCTACGAGCAGTACTTC,CASKGQGRAYEQYF
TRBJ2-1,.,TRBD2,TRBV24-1,TGTGCCACCAGTGACCGAATAGCGGGGGGGTCCTACAATGAGCAGTTCTTC,CATSDRIAGGSYNEQFF
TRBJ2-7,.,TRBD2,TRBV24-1,TGTGCCACCAGTGATCCGAGCGGGAGTAGCAACGAGCAGTACTTC,CATSDPSGSSNEQYF
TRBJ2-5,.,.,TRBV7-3,TGTGCCAGCAGCCGTACATACCAAGAGACCCAGTACTTC,CASSRTYQETQYF
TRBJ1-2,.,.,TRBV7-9,TGTGCCAGCAGCTCAGCCGGGACACAAAATGGCTACACCTTC,CASSSAGTQNGYTF
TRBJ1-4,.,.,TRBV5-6,TGTGCCAGCAGCACGGGACTTAATGAAAAACTGTTTTTT,CASSTGLNEKLFF
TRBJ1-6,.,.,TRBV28,TGTGCCACCAAGCCCCCGGGAACAAATAATTCACCCCTCCACTTT,CATKPPGTNNSPLHF
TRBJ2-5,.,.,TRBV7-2,TGTGCCAGCAGCTTTAACAGGGAAGAGACCCAGTACTTC,CASSFNREETQYF
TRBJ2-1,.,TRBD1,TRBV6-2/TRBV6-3,TGTGCCAGCAGTTACTCAGGGGGCTCCCACAATGAGCAGTTCTTC,CASSYSGGSHNEQFF
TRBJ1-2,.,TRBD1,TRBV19,TGTGCCAGTAGTATGGACAGGGACTATGGCTACACCTTC,CASSMDRDYGYTF
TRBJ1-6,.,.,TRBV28,TGTGCCAGCAGTTTTTCCAGGGGCCCGTACTTTTTATATAATTCACCCCTCCACTTT,CASSFSRGPYFLYNSPLHF
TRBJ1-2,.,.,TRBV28,TGTGCCACCTACCACCGGGACACTTATGGCTACACCTTC,CATYHRDTYGYTF
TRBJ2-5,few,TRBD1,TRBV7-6,TGTGCCAGCAGCTTAGAAGTTCCCAGGGGGCAAGAGACCCAGTACTTC,CASSLEVPRGQETQYF
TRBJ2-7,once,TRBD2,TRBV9,TGTGCCAGCAGCGCCGGGACTAGCGGGAGATCCTACGAGCAGTACTTC,CASSAGTSGRSYEQYF
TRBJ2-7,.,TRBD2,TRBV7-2,TGTGCCAGCAGCCTAGGACTAGCGGGAGGACAACGCGAGCAGTACTTC,CASSLGLAGGQREQYF
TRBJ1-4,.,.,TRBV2,TGTGCCAGCAGTGAAGCGGGCTGGGGGGGCCCAAGGGAAAAACTGTTTTTT,CASSEAGWGGPREKLFF
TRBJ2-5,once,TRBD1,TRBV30,TGTGCCTGGGCCCACCCGGGACAGGGGCCCCAAGAGACCCAGTACTTC,CAWAHPGQGPQETQYF
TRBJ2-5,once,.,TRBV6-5,TGTGCCAGCGGCATCCGACTAGTCGAAGAGACCCAGTACTTC,CASGIRLVEETQYF
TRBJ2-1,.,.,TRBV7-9,TGTGCCAGCAGCTCGCGACTAGTGCCGTTCTTC,CASSSRLVPFF
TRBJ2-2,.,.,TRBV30,TGTGCCTGGAGTGCGGACTGGCTTTCCGGGGAGCTGTTTTTT,CAWSADWLSGELFF
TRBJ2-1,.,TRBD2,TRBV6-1,TGTGCCAGCAGTGAAACGTTAGCGGGGGCGGGTGAGCAGTTCTTC,CASSETLAGAGEQFF
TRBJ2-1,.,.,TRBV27,TGTGCCAGCAGTACTCACCTTACTAGATCCTACAATGAGCAGTTCTTC,CASSTHLTRSYNEQFF
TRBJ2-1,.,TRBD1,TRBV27,TGTGCCAGCAGCCGCTCGACAGGGCTCCACTACAATGAGCAGTTCTTC,CASSRSTGLHYNEQFF
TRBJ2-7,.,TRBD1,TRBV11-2,TGTGCCAGCAGCTTAGAAGGACAGGGCCTCGAGCAGTACTTC,CASSLEGQGLEQYF
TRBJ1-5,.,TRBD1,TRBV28,TGTGCCAGCGGAACAGGGGTCAATCAGCCCCAGCATTTT,CASGTGVNQPQHF
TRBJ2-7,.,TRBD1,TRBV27,TGTGCCAGCAGCCTAGCCGGGACAGGAACCTACGAGCAGTACTTC,CASSLAGTGTYEQYF
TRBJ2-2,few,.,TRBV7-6,TGTGCCAGCAGCTTTGCCTCAGGGATGAACACCGGGGAGCTGTTTTTT,CASSFASGMNTGELFF
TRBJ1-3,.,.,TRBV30,TGTGCCTGGAGTACCGGAGTTGGAAACACCATATATTTT,CAWSTGVGNTIYF
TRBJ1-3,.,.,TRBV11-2,TGTGCCAGCAGCACCCAAAGGGGCGGAACTGGAAACACCATATATTTT,CASSTQRGGTGNTIYF
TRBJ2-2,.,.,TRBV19,TGTGCCAGTAGTACTCGGGACAACCGGGAGCTGTTTTTT,CASSTRDNRELFF
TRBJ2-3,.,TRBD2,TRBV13,TGTGCCAGCAGTACTAACTTCCTAGCGGGGAGGCTGGATACGCAGTATTTT,CASSTNFLAGRLDTQYF
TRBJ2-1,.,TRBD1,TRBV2,TGTGCCAGCATGAAGGGACAGACCTACAATGAGCAGTTCTTC,CASMKGQTYNEQFF
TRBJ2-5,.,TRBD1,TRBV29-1,TGCAGCGTTGTTAGGGGGCTAGTAAAAGAGACCCAGTACTTC,CSVVRGLVKETQYF
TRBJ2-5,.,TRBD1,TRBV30,TGTGCCTGGAGACGACAGGGGCAAGAGACCCAGTACTTC,CAWRRQGQETQYF
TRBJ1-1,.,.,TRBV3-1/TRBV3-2,TGTGCCACCGTAAACACGAGAGGGTCCATGAACACTGAAGCTTTCTTT,CATVNTRGSMNTEAFF
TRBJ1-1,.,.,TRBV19,TGTGCCAGTAGTATAGCGGGGAGCGGCACTGAAGCTTTCTTT,CASSIAGSGTEAFF
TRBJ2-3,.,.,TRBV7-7,TGTGCTAGCAGCCAAGGATTAGCAACAGATACGCAGTATTTT,CASSQGLATDTQYF
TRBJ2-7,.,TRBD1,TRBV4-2,TGTGCCAGCAGCCCGGGACAGGACTACGAGCAGTACTTC,CASSPGQDYEQYF
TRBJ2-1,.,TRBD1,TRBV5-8,TGTGCCAGCAGCTGGGACAGGTCGGTTTACAATGAGCAGTTCTTC,CASSWDRSVYNEQFF
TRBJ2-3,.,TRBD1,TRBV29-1,TGCAGCGCAGGGACAGGGAGCACAGATACGCAGTATTTT,CSAGTGSTDTQYF
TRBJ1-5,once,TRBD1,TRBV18,TGTGCCAGCTCCCTTGACAGGGATCAGCCCCAGCATTTT,CASSLDRDQPQHF
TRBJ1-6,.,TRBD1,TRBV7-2,TGTGCCAGCAGCCTACGGACAGGGGGGATAGAGTATTCACCCCTCCACTTT,CASSLRTGGIEYSPLHF
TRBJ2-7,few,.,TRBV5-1,TGCGCCAGCAGCTCGGACAGCAGCGAGCAGTACTTC,CASSSDSSEQYF
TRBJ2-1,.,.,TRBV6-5,TGTGCCAGCAGTTACTCTTCGGGTATTGAGCAGTTCTTC,CASSYSSGIEQFF
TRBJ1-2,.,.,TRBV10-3,TGTGCCATCAGTGAGTCGGGCAGGACTAACTATGGCTACACCTTC,CAISESGRTNYGYTF
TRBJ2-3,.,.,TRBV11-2,TGTGCCAGCAGCCCCAGGTACTTTAGCACAGATACGCAGTATTTT,CASSPRYFSTDTQYF
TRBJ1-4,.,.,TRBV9,TGTGCCAGCAGCGTAGGACAGGCAACTAATGAAAAACTGTTTTTT,CASSVGQATNEKLFF
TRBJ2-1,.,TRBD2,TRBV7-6,TGTGCCAGCAGCTTAGCGGCTAGCGGGAGTTCTGAGCAGTTCTTC,CASSLAASGSSEQFF
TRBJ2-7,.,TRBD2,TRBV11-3,TGTGCCAGCAGCTTAGTCACCCGGACTAGCGGGAGCTACGAGCAGTACTTC,CASSLVTRTSGSYEQYF